This TCR beta chain was observed in a study of radiotherapy plus CTLA-4 blockade in lung cancer. Study as a whole: Objective response was observed in about 19% of patients, and disease control in 30% to 40%. General study points: It was early blood T cell clone dynamics, with interferon-beta, that reportedly best predicted response.

Method: immunoSEQ multiplex PCR; TCRdb's copy keeps in-frame clones and lacks some. The profile shows under 40,000 clones, roughly 70% of them singletons. The junction had 13 bases not matched to a gene; V was cut back by 3 bases and J by 7 bases. This CDR3 is built from 19 residues. From germline, CDR1 is SGHRS and CDR2 YFSETQ. This clone has just a few counts. Its specificity is not known. V and J are TRBV5-1 and TRBJ2-2, with 15 bases lining up with TRBD2. This specimen consisted of peripheral blood, obtained from a patient treated with radiotherapy plus ipilimumab. The receptor comes from a human donor with non-small cell lung cancer who had stable disease on radiotherapy plus ipilimumab. CDR3 region: CASSSYGRGLAGGDGELFF. The CDR3 DNA reads TGCGCCAGCAGCTCATACGGTCGGGGACTAGCGGGAGGTGACGGGGAGCTGTTTTTT.